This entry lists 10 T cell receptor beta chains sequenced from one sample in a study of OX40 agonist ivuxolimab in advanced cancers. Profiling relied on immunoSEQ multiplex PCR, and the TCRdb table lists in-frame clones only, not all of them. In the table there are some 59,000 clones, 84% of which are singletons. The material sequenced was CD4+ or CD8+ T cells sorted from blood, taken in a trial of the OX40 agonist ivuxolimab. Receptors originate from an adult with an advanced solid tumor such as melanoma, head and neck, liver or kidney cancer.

As DNA, the CDR3 is TGCGCCAGCAGCTGGAGCCAGGGTCGGTACACTGAAGCTTTCTTT. Translated: CASSWSQGRYTEAFF. J is TRBJ1-1 and V is TRBV5-1, with D maybe TRBD1 (5 bases). The CDR3 sequence is 15 residues long. CDR1 is SGHRS, CDR2 YFSETQ, per germline. V gave up 3 bases and J gave up 3 bases, with 15 bases separating them.

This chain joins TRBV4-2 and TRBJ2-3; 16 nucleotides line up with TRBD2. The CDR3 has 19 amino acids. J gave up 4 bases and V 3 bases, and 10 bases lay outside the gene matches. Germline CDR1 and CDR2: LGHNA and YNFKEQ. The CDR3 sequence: CASSQKPGLAGGRSDTQYF. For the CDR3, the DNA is TGTGCCAGCAGCCAGAAACCGGGACTAGCGGGGGGGAGATCAGATACGCAGTATTTT.

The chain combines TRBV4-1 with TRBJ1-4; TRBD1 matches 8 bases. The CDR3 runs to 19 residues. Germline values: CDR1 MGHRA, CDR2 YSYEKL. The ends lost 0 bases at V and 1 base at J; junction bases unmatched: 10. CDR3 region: CASSQDPQDRVGTNEKLFF. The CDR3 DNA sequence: TGCGCCAGCAGCCAAGATCCACAGGACAGGGTAGGAACTAATGAAAAACTGTTTTTT.

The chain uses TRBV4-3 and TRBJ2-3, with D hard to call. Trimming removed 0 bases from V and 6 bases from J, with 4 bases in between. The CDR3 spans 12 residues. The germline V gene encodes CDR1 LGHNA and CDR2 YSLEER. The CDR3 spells CASSQDRDTQYF. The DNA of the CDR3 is TGCGCCAGCAGCCAAGACCGGGATACGCAGTATTTT.

The CDR3 DNA follows: TGTGCCACCAGCAGAGATTTTATATCGGGACTAGCGGGGGGGAACCAAGAGACCCAGTACTTC. Its translation is CATSRDFISGLAGGNQETQYF. The chain employs TRBV15 and TRBJ2-5; 16 bases agree with TRBD2. Trimming removed 0 bases from V and 0 bases from J; junction bases left unmatched: 10. Germline V lookup: CDR1 LNHNV, CDR2 YYDKDF (reference sequence). This CDR3 is 21 amino acids long.

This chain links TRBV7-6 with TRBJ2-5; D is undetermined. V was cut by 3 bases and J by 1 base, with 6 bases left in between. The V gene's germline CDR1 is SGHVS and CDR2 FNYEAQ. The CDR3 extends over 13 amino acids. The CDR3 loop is CASSLDPQETQYF. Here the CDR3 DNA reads TGTGCCAGCAGCTTGGACCCCCAAGAGACCCAGTACTTC.

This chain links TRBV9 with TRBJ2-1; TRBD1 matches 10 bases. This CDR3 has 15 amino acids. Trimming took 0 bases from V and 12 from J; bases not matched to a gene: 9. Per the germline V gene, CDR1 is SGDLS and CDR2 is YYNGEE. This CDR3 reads CASSVGQGARMGQFF. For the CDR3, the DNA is TGTGCCAGCAGCGTAGGACAGGGGGCTCGAATGGGGCAGTTCTTC.

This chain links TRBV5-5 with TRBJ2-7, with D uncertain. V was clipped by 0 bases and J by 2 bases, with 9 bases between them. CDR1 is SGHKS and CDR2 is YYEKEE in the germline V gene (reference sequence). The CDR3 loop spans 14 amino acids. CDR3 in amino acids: CASSLGPATYEQYF. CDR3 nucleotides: TGTGCCAGCAGCTTGGGTCCGGCGACCTACGAGCAGTACTTC.

CDR3 residues: CASSTSTGGISNQPQHF. The CDR3 bases are TGTGCCAGTAGTACCTCGACAGGGGGAATTAGCAATCAGCCCCAGCATTTT. This sequence joins TRBV19 and TRBJ1-5; 9 bases are shared with TRBD1. J was trimmed by 0 bases and V by 4 bases; bases with no gene match: 7. Looked up from germline, CDR1 is LNHDA and CDR2 is SQIVND (reference sequence). The CDR3 runs 17 residues.

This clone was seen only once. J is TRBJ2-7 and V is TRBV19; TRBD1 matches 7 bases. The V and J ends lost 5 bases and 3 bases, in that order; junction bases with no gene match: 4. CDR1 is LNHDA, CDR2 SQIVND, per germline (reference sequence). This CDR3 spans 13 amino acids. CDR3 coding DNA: TGTGCCAGTAGTCCCGGGACAGTCTACGAGCAGTACTTC. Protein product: CASSPGTVYEQYF.